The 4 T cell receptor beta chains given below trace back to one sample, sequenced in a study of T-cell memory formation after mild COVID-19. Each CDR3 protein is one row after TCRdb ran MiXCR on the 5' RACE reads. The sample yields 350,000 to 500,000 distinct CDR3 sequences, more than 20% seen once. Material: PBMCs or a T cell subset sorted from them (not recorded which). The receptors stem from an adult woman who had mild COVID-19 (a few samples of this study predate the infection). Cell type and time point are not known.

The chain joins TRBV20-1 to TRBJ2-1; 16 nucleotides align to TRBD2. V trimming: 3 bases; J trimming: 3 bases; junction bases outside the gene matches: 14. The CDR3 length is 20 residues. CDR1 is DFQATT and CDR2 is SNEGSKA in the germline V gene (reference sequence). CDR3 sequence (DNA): TGCAGTGCTAGTCTCCCCGGGACTAGCGGGAGGGCCTTAAACTACAATGAGCAGTTCTTC. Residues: CSASLPGTSGRALNYNEQFF.

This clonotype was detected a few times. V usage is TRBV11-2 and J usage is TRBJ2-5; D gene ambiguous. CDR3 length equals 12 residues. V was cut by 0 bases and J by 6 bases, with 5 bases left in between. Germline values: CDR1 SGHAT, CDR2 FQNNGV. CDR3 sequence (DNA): TGTGCCAGCAGCTTAGACTCAAAGACCCAGTACTTC. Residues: CASSLDSKTQYF.

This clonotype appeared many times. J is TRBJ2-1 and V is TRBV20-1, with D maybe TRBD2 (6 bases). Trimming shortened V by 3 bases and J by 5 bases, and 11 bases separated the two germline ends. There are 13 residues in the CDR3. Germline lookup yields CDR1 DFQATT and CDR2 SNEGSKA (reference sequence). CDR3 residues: CSASGRIHNEQFF. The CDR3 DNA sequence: TGCAGTGCTAGCGGGAGAATTCACAATGAGCAGTTCTTC.

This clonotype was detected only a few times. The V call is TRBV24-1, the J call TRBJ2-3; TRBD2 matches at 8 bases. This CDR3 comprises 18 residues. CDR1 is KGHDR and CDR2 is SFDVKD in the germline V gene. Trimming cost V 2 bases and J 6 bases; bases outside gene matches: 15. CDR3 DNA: TGTGCCACCAGTGATTATAAAAGGACTAGCTTGAGTTGGGATACGCAGTATTTT. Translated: CATSDYKRTSLSWDTQYF.